This section outlines one TCR beta chain sequence together with its context. The ends were cut back, 0 bases at V and 5 bases at J, with 7 bases in the middle. CDR3 length equals 13 residues. Germline assignment: CDR1 MNHEY and CDR2 SVGAGI. This sample is drawn from a study of shared clonotypes between healthy human individuals. Clones were sequenced by immunoSEQ multiplex PCR, and TCRdb holds only the in-frame ones, with some missing. In the table there are about 1 million clones, approximately 72% of which are singletons. The chain combines TRBV6-5 with TRBJ1-2; D is uncertain. The TCR sequence derives from a man aged 18-30 years in good health. Sequenced sample: memory CD4+ T cells sorted from blood. Subset here: CD45RA-negative fraction. CDR3 amino acids: CASSYSLLYGYTF. The CDR3 nucleotides are TGTGCCAGCAGTTACTCCCTGTTATATGGCTACACCTTC.